The subject of this entry is one TCR beta chain. The record originates from a study of blood T cell repertoires in COVID-19. Study-level background: Sources were T cells, B-cell-depleted T cells, or PBMCs; the material itself was cDNA or gDNA.

Germline CDR1 SGHNT, CDR2 YYREEE (reference sequence). CDR3 size: 15 residues. The V end lost 0 bases, the J end lost 1 base, and 9 bases lay between the germline ends. Libraries were prepared by immunoSEQ multiplex PCR; TCRdb keeps only in-frame clonotypes and omits some of them. The table has around 100,000 clones, 80% to 85% seen once. The chain employs TRBV5-4 and TRBJ2-3, with TRBD2 as a possible D gene (7 bases). What was sequenced was peripheral blood. This TCR was sampled from a man aged 65-85 years with active or convalescent COVID-19. The CDR3 DNA sequence: TGTGCCAGCAGCTTGGGCGGGGGCCGCACAGATACGCAGTATTTT. It codes for CASSLGGGRTDTQYF.